The 14 T cell receptor beta chains below come from one sample, sequenced in a study of CD8 T cells in Susac syndrome. Reverse transcription of 0.5 to 1 ug RNA was performed with random hexamers. TCRdb re-called the immunoSEQ multiplex PCR reads with MiXCR, one entry per CDR3 protein. The sample comprises around 130,000 distinct CDR3 sequences, 65% to 90% of which are singletons, and 0.51% rests with the top ten. The sample was CD8+ T cells from PBMCs. The receptor source for this set is a human donor with multiple sclerosis.

The chain has TRBV18 and TRBJ1-2; D is unresolved. V dropped 3 bases and J dropped 3 bases, with 11 bases sitting between them. There are 14 residues in the CDR3. CDR1 and CDR2 from the germline V gene are KGHSH and LQKENI. CDR3 in DNA: TGTGCCAGCTCACCCTTTCGCCCCCACTATGGCTACACCTTC. This sequence encodes CASSPFRPHYGYTF.

V gene TRBV7-9 combines with J gene TRBJ2-3; a weak D match, TRBD2 (5 bases). CDR3 length: 17 residues. Trimming pared 6 bases from V and 0 bases from J, leaving 19 bases between. The germline CDR1 and CDR2 sequences are SEHNR and FQNEAQ (reference sequence). CDR3 loop: CASRLPPGLYSTDTQYF. The CDR3, as DNA: TGTGCCAGCAGGTTACCCCCAGGACTCTATAGCACAGATACGCAGTATTTT. The whole variable domain, filled in from reference TRBV7-9 and TRBJ2-3, reads DTGVSQNPRHKITKRGQNVTFRCDPISEHNRLYWYRQTLGQGPEFLTYFQNEAQLEKSRLLSDRFSAERPKGSFSTLEIQRTEQGDSAMYLCASRLPPGLYSTDTQYFGPGTRLTVL.

This chain links TRBV28 with TRBJ2-1, with 11 positions matching TRBD2. Germline CDR1 MDHEN, CDR2 SYDVKM. The V segment lost 8 bases and the J segment 0 bases; nucleotides outside the gene matches: 18. The CDR3 is 20 residues long. The CDR3 sequence: CASDTFKLAGVLDSYNEQFF. The DNA for the CDR3 is TGTGCCAGCGATACTTTCAAACTAGCGGGGGTGCTTGACTCCTACAATGAGCAGTTCTTC.

V is TRBV3-1 and J is TRBJ2-3; D may be TRBD1 (6 bases). The V end was cut by 5 bases, the J end by 0 bases, with 21 bases between. Germline CDR1 is LGHDT and CDR2 is YNNKEL (reference sequence). The CDR3 is 18 amino acids. The CDR3: CASSKILGALPSTDTQYF. CDR3 DNA sequence: TGTGCCAGCAGCAAGATTCTGGGGGCCCTACCCAGCACAGATACGCAGTATTTT.

The rearrangement joins TRBV6-1 to TRBJ2-6; TRBD1 aligns across 7 bases. V was pared by 7 bases and J by 0 bases, with 12 bases of the junction left unmatched. This CDR3 is built from 18 residues. CDR1 MNHNS and CDR2 SASEGT come from the germline V gene. CDR3 nucleotides: TGTGCCAGCAAACCTCGGGACAGCAATCTCTCTGGGGCCAACGTCCTGACTTTC. Amino acid sequence: CASKPRDSNLSGANVLTF.

The V call is TRBV3-1, the J call TRBJ2-5; D gene uncertain. Trimming cost V 2 bases and J 9 bases, with 22 bases left between them. This CDR3 is 16 amino acids long. Germline V gives CDR1 LGHDT, CDR2 YNNKEL (reference sequence). DNA of the CDR3: TGTGCCAGCAGCCAACGAACAGACACGATCGGATTAGCCCAGTACTTC. Its translation: CASSQRTDTIGLAQYF.

The V call is TRBV3-1, the J call TRBJ2-5; D gene uncertain. The V gene's germline CDR1 is LGHDT and CDR2 YNNKEL (reference sequence). Trimming shortened V by 7 bases and J by 3 bases, and 12 bases separated the two germline ends. The CDR3 contains 13 residues. The CDR3 spells CASIPPTEETQYF. The DNA of the CDR3 is TGTGCCAGCATCCCCCCCACTGAAGAGACCCAGTACTTC.

This rearrangement joins TRBV20-1 to TRBJ2-5; TRBD2 might be the D (6 bases). Germline lookup yields CDR1 DFQATT and CDR2 SNEGSKA (reference sequence). The CDR3 has 14 residues. The CDR3 DNA reads as TGCAGCAGGCCCCCCCGGGGGAACCGAGAGACCCAGTACTTC. Residues: CSRPPRGNRETQYF.

The rearrangement joins TRBV2 to TRBJ2-1, with D unclear. V dropped 1 base and J dropped 6 bases, with 7 bases sitting between them. The CDR3 is made up of 13 amino acids. Per the germline V gene, CDR1 is SNHLY and CDR2 is FYNNEI. The CDR3: CASSEGDGNEQFF. The CDR3 coding sequence is TGTGCCAGCAGTGAAGGAGACGGCAATGAGCAGTTCTTC.

The chain combines TRBV12-3 or TRBV12-4 with TRBJ2-1, with 12 bases fitting TRBD2. After removal of 4 bases from V and 8 bases from J, the junction contained 6 bases not matched to a gene. The CDR3 runs to 15 residues. As DNA, the CDR3 is TGTGCCAGCAGTTGGGGCGCTAGCGGGGGGGATGAGCAGTTCTTC. Encoded protein: CASSWGASGGDEQFF.

The chain couples TRBV15 to TRBJ2-3, with no clear D. Deletions cut 4 bases from V and 4 bases from J, with 12 bases between. This CDR3 is built from 14 residues. Germline CDR1 LNHNV, CDR2 YYDKDF (reference sequence). The CDR3 sequence is CATSIPPGADTQYF. CDR3 DNA: TGTGCCACCAGCATCCCGCCTGGGGCAGATACGCAGTATTTT.

The gene calls are TRBV5-8 and TRBJ2-2; 10 bases match TRBD2. V gave up 0 bases and J gave up 7 bases; unmatched junction bases: 3. CDR1 and CDR2 (germline): SGHTS, YDEGEE. The CDR3 extends over 15 amino acids. This CDR3 is CASSLVAGGHGELFF. In DNA form, the CDR3 reads TGTGCCAGCAGCTTGGTAGCGGGGGGCCACGGGGAGCTGTTTTTT.

CDR3 loop: CACVVGREAGELFF. As DNA, the CDR3 is TGTGCCTGCGTTGTGGGGCGGGAGGCCGGGGAGCTGTTTTTT. The V and J genes are TRBV30 and TRBJ2-2; 8 bases match TRBD2. The J segment lost 6 bases and the V segment lost 6 bases, leaving 9 bases of the junction unmatched. The germline gives CDR1 GTSNPN, CDR2 SVGIG (reference sequence). CDR3 length equals 14 residues.

This sequence joins TRBV15 and TRBJ1-5; 7 positions agree with TRBD1. Looked up from germline, CDR1 is LNHNV and CDR2 is YYDKDF (reference sequence). The CDR3 contains 17 residues. The V and J ends lost 5 bases and 0 bases, in that order; junction bases with no gene match: 10. CDR3 loop: CATSARQGGDSNQPQHF. The DNA for the CDR3 is TGTGCCACCAGCGCCCGACAGGGAGGAGATAGCAATCAGCCCCAGCATTTT.